One and the same sample provided the 30 T cell receptor beta chains below, sequenced in a study of cytomegalovirus exposure and HLA in healthy donors. The study ran its PCR with 60 Vbeta and 13 Jbeta primers. TCRdb's copy holds only in-frame clones and misses some; the assay was immunoSEQ multiplex PCR. The sample has about 98,000 clones, about two thirds seen once. Sequencing input: PBMCs. The source is a man in his fifties in good health and CMV-seronegative.

The J gene is TRBJ2-1, the V gene TRBV5-1; 7 positions match TRBD2. The CDR3 is 15 amino acids. With 0 bases clipped from V and 13 bases from J, the junction kept 13 bases outside the gene matches. Germline loops: CDR1 SGHRS, CDR2 YFSETQ. The CDR3 DNA is TGCGCCAGCAGCTTGGAAGGCGGCGGGAGTGGCCCCCAGTTCTTC. Residues: CASSLEGGGSGPQFF.

This clone came up a few times. This rearrangement joins TRBV19 to TRBJ2-5, with TRBD1 as a possible D gene (5 bases). There are 15 residues in the CDR3. Germline V gene lookup returns CDR1 LNHDA and CDR2 SQIVND (reference sequence). The V end lost 5 bases, the J end lost 2 bases, and 15 bases lay between the germline ends. CDR3 protein: CASSRQTETQETQYF. The DNA for the CDR3 is TGTGCCAGTAGTCGTCAGACAGAGACTCAAGAGACCCAGTACTTC.

The chain couples TRBV30 to TRBJ2-3, with 7 bases that match TRBD2. Losses at the gene ends were 1 base for V and 2 bases for J; bases not matched to a gene: 6. Germline loops: CDR1 GTSNPN, CDR2 SVGIG (reference sequence). The CDR3 runs 15 residues. CDR3 sequence reads: CAWSGAGTNTDTQYF. The CDR3 bases are TGTGCCTGGAGTGGGGCGGGGACTAACACAGATACGCAGTATTTT.

The rearrangement uses TRBV6-6 and TRBJ2-1, with 9 positions matching TRBD2. This CDR3 comprises 15 residues. Germline-derived CDR1 and CDR2 are MNHNY and SVGAGI (reference sequence). V lost 0 bases and J lost 9; bases outside the gene matches: 6. The CDR3 region is CASSYSDFSGSEQFF. CDR3 nucleotides: TGTGCCAGCAGTTACTCGGACTTTAGCGGGAGTGAGCAGTTCTTC.

The CDR3 is CASSLGASGRDYNEQFF. The DNA of the CDR3 is TGCGCCAGCAGCTTGGGGGCTAGCGGGAGGGACTACAATGAGCAGTTCTTC. The chain couples TRBV5-1 to TRBJ2-1, with 12 nucleotides matching TRBD2. Germline CDR1 and CDR2: SGHRS and YFSETQ. The CDR3 extends over 17 amino acids. Trimming cost V 0 bases and J 3 bases; bases outside gene matches: 4.

The V gene is TRBV11-3, the J gene TRBJ2-7; 8 bases match TRBD2. Germline lookup yields CDR1 SGHNT and CDR2 YENEEA. V dropped 5 bases and J dropped 3; count of bases not matched to a gene: 3. The CDR3 runs to 13 residues. The CDR3: CASSPGTSYEQYF. CDR3 bases: TGTGCCAGCAGCCCCGGGACTAGCTACGAGCAGTACTTC.

The rearrangement uses TRBV11-2 and TRBJ1-6; 7 positions agree with TRBD1. Germline V gene data show CDR1 as SGHAT and CDR2 as FQNNGV. The CDR3 is 17 residues long. The J segment lost 3 bases and the V segment lost 5 bases, leaving 10 bases of the junction unmatched. The CDR3 region has the DNA TGTGCCAGCAGCCCAAGGGGCAGGGGGGACTATAATTCACCCCTCCACTTT. Its protein product is CASSPRGRGDYNSPLHF.

The V gene is TRBV7-9, the J gene TRBJ1-5; D gene ambiguous. The CDR3 sequence is 14 residues long. Looked up from germline, CDR1 is SEHNR and CDR2 is FQNEAQ (reference sequence). V was cut by 1 base and J by 1 base, with 5 bases left in between. The CDR3 nucleotides are TGTGCCAGCAGCTTAGACAGCAGCAATCAGCCCCAGCATTTT. Translating gives CASSLDSSNQPQHF.

This chain links TRBV11-2 with TRBJ2-5, with D perhaps matching TRBD1 (6 bases). Germline CDR1 SGHAT, CDR2 FQNNGV. The CDR3 contains 18 residues. V lost 5 bases, J lost 2 bases, and 24 bases lay in between. CDR3 sequence: CASSPAGTLPRKQETQYF. The CDR3 DNA sequence: TGTGCCAGCAGCCCAGCCGGGACACTACCTAGGAAACAAGAGACCCAGTACTTC.

The chain employs TRBV5-1 and TRBJ1-3; D is possibly TRBD1 (5 bases). Per the germline V gene, CDR1 is SGHRS and CDR2 is YFSETQ. V lost 0 bases, J lost 4 bases, and 8 bases lay in between. The CDR3 is 14 amino acids. The CDR3 DNA reads TGCGCCAGCAGCTTGGGGCAGGGCGGAAACACCATATATTTT. It encodes CASSLGQGGNTIYF.

This chain uses TRBV19 with TRBJ1-2; no definite D call. The CDR3 covers 13 residues. Germline CDR1 reads LNHDA; CDR2 reads SQIVND (reference sequence). Trimming cost V 4 bases and J 7 bases, with 13 bases left between them. CDR3: CASSTSGDGGYTF. For the CDR3, the DNA is TGTGCCAGTAGTACCAGCGGAGATGGTGGCTACACCTTC.

The rearrangement uses TRBV18 and TRBJ2-5, with TRBD1 matching 9 bases. CDR1 is KGHSH and CDR2 is LQKENI in the germline V gene. The V segment lost 6 bases and the J segment 3 bases; nucleotides outside the gene matches: 11. This CDR3 has 16 amino acids. The CDR3 loop is CASSPKGTGTKETQYF. The DNA of the CDR3 is TGTGCCAGCTCGCCAAAGGGGACAGGGACTAAAGAGACCCAGTACTTC.

V is TRBV6-1 and J is TRBJ1-5; 8 nucleotides agree with TRBD1. The V gene end was trimmed by 6 bases and the J gene end by 11 bases; junction bases not matched to a gene: 9. Germline CDR1 and CDR2: MNHNS and SASEGT. The length of the CDR3 is 13 residues. The CDR3 region is CASRGGTGNTQHF. CDR3 nucleotides: TGTGCCAGCAGGGGAGGGACAGGTAATACCCAGCATTTT.

This clone has just a few counts. This chain connects TRBV16 to TRBJ1-4; 7 nucleotides line up with TRBD1. Germline V CDR1 and CDR2: KGHSY, FQNENV. J gave up 0 bases and V 0 bases, and 10 bases lay outside the gene matches. The CDR3 runs 19 residues. CDR3 region: CASSQSPGQLPATNEKLFF. CDR3 DNA sequence: TGTGCCAGCAGCCAATCGCCGGGACAGTTGCCTGCAACTAATGAAAAACTGTTTTTT. Full variable domain (outside the CDR3, taken from reference TRBV16 and TRBJ1-4): GEEVAQTPKHLVRGEGQKAKLYCAPIKGHSYVFWYQQVLKNEFKFLISFQNENVFDETGMPKERFSAKCLPNSPCSLEIQATKLEDSAVYFCASSQSPGQLPATNEKLFFGSGTQLSVL.

This chain connects TRBV7-2 to TRBJ1-5; D is perhaps TRBD1 (5 bases). This CDR3 contains 15 residues. Trimming cost V 1 base and J 6 bases, with 13 bases left between them. Per the germline V gene, CDR1 is SGHTA and CDR2 is FQGNSA. The CDR3 here is CASSLDQGLGQPQHF. For the CDR3, the DNA is TGTGCCAGCAGCTTAGATCAGGGTTTAGGTCAGCCCCAGCATTTT.

The chain joins TRBV4-3 to TRBJ2-5; 7 bases are a match to TRBD1. Trimming at V came to 1 base and at J to 0 bases, leaving 2 bases not matched to a gene. Germline loops: CDR1 LGHNA, CDR2 YSLEER. There are 15 residues in the CDR3. The CDR3 DNA reads as TGCGCCAGCAGCCAAGTGGGACAGAACCAAGAGACCCAGTACTTC. Amino acids: CASSQVGQNQETQYF.

This rearrangement joins TRBV25-1 to TRBJ2-1; TRBD2 matches 8 bases. The CDR3 is 15 amino acids. In germline, CDR1 is MGHDK, CDR2 SYGVNS. V lost 4 bases, J lost 2 bases, and 4 bases stayed unmatched. In nucleotides, the CDR3 is TGTGCCAGCAGTGCTTTAGCGGGGCCCTACAATGAGCAGTTCTTC. Amino acid sequence: CASSALAGPYNEQFF.

The chain has TRBV18 and TRBJ2-5, with 9 bases identical to TRBD1. The CDR3 sequence is 15 residues long. Germline values: CDR1 KGHSH, CDR2 LQKENI. V dropped 0 bases and J dropped 1; count of bases not matched to a gene: 0. CDR3 coding DNA: TGTGCCAGCTCACCACCGGACAGGGGCCAAGAGACCCAGTACTTC. Encoded protein: CASSPPDRGQETQYF.

With regard to this clone: Other nucleotide sequences from this sample produce the same CDR3. The chain joins TRBV15 to TRBJ1-4, with D perhaps matching TRBD1 (5 bases). The CDR3 has 16 residues. Germline V lookup: CDR1 LNHNV, CDR2 YYDKDF (reference sequence). Trimming removed 0 bases from V and 6 bases from J, with 14 bases in between. CDR3 DNA sequence: TGTGCCACCAGCAGAGATCAGGGCCCGGTGTATGAAAAACTGTTTTTT. Its translation: CATSRDQGPVYEKLFF.

This clone was observed a handful of times. This rearrangement joins TRBV29-1 to TRBJ2-2, with TRBD1 as a possible D gene (6 bases). V was shortened by 3 bases and J by 6 bases, with 8 bases between the two germline ends. CDR1 is SQVTM and CDR2 is ANQGSEA in the germline V gene. The CDR3 spans 12 residues. The CDR3 DNA sequence: TGCAGCGTTGACAGGGGAGCCGGGGAGCTGTTTTTT. It yields the protein CSVDRGAGELFF.

CDR3 DNA: TGTGCCAGTAGTATAGGGGTGAGCGGGAGGGATACGCAGTATTTT. Encoded protein: CASSIGVSGRDTQYF. V gene TRBV19 combines with J gene TRBJ2-3; TRBD2 aligns across 9 bases. Germline loops: CDR1 LNHDA, CDR2 SQIVND (reference sequence). The length of the CDR3 is 15 residues. After removal of 1 base from V and 6 bases from J, the junction contained 5 bases not matched to a gene.

J is TRBJ2-5 and V is TRBV15; TRBD1 aligns across 7 bases. Losses at the gene ends were 3 bases for V and 4 bases for J; bases not matched to a gene: 11. CDR1 and CDR2 from the germline V gene are LNHNV and YYDKDF (reference sequence). The CDR3 spans 16 residues. The DNA for the CDR3 is TGTGCCACCAGCAGTTGGGGCGGCAGGGGGTCAGAGACCCAGTACTTC. It is translated as CATSSWGGRGSETQYF.

This chain uses TRBV7-2 with TRBJ2-2; TRBD2 is a possible D gene (6 bases). Germline V lookup: CDR1 SGHTA, CDR2 FQGNSA. The CDR3 is made up of 13 amino acids. V was shortened by 5 bases and J by 5 bases, with 9 bases between the two germline ends. CDR3 nucleotide sequence: TGTGCCAGCAGCCGGAGCGGGACCGGGGAGCTGTTTTTT. It encodes CASSRSGTGELFF. Full variable domain (outside the CDR3, taken from reference TRBV7-2 and TRBJ2-2): GAGVSQSPSNKVTEKGKDVELRCDPISGHTALYWYRQSLGQGLEFLIYFQGNSAPDKSGLPSDRFSAERTGGSVSTLTIQRTQQEDSAVYLCASSRSGTGELFFGEGSRLTVL.

This sequence joins TRBV5-1 and TRBJ1-2, with 7 bases fitting TRBD1. The V gene end was trimmed by 1 base and the J gene end by 4 bases; junction bases not matched to a gene: 7. This CDR3 has 15 amino acids. Looked up from germline, CDR1 is SGHRS and CDR2 is YFSETQ. CDR3 amino acids: CASSLSPGGSYGYTF. The CDR3 nucleotides are TGCGCCAGCAGCTTGTCGCCAGGGGGATCCTATGGCTACACCTTC. Looking up the rest from reference TRBV5-1 and TRBJ1-2 gives the full variable domain: KAGVTQTPRYLIKTRGQQVTLSCSPISGHRSVSWYQQTPGQGLQFLFEYFSETQRNKGNFPGRFSGRQFSNSRSEMNVSTLELGDSALYLCASSLSPGGSYGYTFGSGTRLTVV.

This clone was seen a few times. The chain couples TRBV2 to TRBJ2-7, with TRBD2 matching over 7 bases. CDR1 and CDR2 (germline): SNHLY, FYNNEI. J was trimmed by 4 bases and V by 4 bases; bases with no gene match: 10. This CDR3 is 15 amino acids long. The CDR3 nucleotides read TGTGCCAGCAGTGGGGGCAGGGTCGGGGGGTACGAGCAGTACTTC. This encodes CASSGGRVGGYEQYF.

The V gene is TRBV2, the J gene TRBJ2-1; weak D call: TRBD2 (6 bases). The CDR3 spans 14 residues. Trimming took 10 bases from V and 0 from J, leaving 13 bases between them. The V gene's germline CDR1 is SNHLY and CDR2 FYNNEI. The CDR3 coding sequence is TGTGCCATTACCCCCGGGAGCTCCTACAATGAGCAGTTCTTC. The encoded protein is CAITPGSSYNEQFF.

V and J are TRBV7-2 and TRBJ2-5; 10 nucleotides agree with TRBD2. The V gene end was trimmed by 1 base and the J gene end by 2 bases; junction bases not matched to a gene: 7. The germline V gene encodes CDR1 SGHTA and CDR2 FQGNSA. The CDR3 extends over 17 amino acids. The chain's CDR3 is CASSLGWSAGGQETQYF. CDR3 sequence (DNA): TGTGCCAGCAGCTTAGGTTGGTCAGCGGGAGGGCAAGAGACCCAGTACTTC. The variable domain in full, with the rest retrieved from reference TRBV7-2 and TRBJ2-5, is GAGVSQSPSNKVTEKGKDVELRCDPISGHTALYWYRQSLGQGLEFLIYFQGNSAPDKSGLPSDRFSAERTGGSVSTLTIQRTQQEDSAVYLCASSLGWSAGGQETQYFGPGTRLLVL.

The V and J genes are TRBV5-1 and TRBJ1-6, with D tentatively TRBD1 (5 bases). The V gene's germline CDR1 is SGHRS and CDR2 YFSETQ. V shed 4 bases and J shed 5 bases, with 16 bases lying between them. The CDR3 length is 16 residues. The CDR3 region has the DNA TGCGCCAGCAGCCTCAAGACAGTGGACCATAATTCACCCCTCCACTTT. This gives the protein CASSLKTVDHNSPLHF.

This clone showed up just a few times. This chain connects TRBV10-3 to TRBJ2-7; D is unclear. Per germline, CDR1 ENHRY and CDR2 SYGVKD. This CDR3 is 13 amino acids long. Trimming took off 9 bases at V and 5 bases at J, with 17 bases between the two ends. The CDR3 protein is CAIRQPPVNEQYF. The CDR3 nucleotides are TGTGCCATAAGACAACCCCCCGTAAACGAGCAGTACTTC.

The chain's CDR3 is CASIQILHASRGETQYF. As DNA, the CDR3 is TGTGCCAGCATTCAGATCCTCCACGCCAGCAGGGGGGAGACCCAGTACTTC. The rearrangement links TRBV2 to TRBJ2-5, with 7 bases that match TRBD1. Germline loops: CDR1 SNHLY, CDR2 FYNNEI. The CDR3 is made up of 17 amino acids. V was pared by 7 bases and J by 5 bases, with 19 bases of the junction left unmatched.